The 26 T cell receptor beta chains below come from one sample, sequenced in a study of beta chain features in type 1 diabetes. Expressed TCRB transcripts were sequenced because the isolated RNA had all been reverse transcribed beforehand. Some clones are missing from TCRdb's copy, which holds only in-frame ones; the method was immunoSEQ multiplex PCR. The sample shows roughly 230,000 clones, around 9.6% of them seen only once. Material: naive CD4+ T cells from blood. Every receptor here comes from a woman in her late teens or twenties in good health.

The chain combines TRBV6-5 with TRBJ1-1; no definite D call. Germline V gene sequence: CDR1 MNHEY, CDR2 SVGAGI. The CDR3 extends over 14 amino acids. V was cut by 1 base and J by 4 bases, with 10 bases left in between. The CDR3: CASSYFAVSTEAFF. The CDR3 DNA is TGTGCCAGCAGTTACTTTGCGGTGAGCACTGAAGCTTTCTTT.

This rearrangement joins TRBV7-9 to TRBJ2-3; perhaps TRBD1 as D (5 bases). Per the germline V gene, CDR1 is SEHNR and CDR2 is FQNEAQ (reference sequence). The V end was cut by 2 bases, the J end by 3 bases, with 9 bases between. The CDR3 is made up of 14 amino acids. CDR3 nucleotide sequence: TGTGCCAGCAGCTTAAGGGGTTTGACAGATACGCAGTATTTT. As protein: CASSLRGLTDTQYF.

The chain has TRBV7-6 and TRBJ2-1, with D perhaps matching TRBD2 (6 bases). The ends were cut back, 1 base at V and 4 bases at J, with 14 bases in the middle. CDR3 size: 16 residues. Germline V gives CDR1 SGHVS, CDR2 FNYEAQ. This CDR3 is CASSLEWLARYNEQFF. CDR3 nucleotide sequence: TGTGCCAGCAGCTTAGAGTGGCTAGCGAGATACAATGAGCAGTTCTTC.

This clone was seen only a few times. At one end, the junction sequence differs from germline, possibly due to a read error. DNA of the CDR3: TGTGCCGTCAGACAGGGGGCCCCCTTTGCGAACACCGGGGAGCTGTTTTTT. This gives the protein CAVRQGAPFANTGELFF. The V gene is TRBV10-3, the J gene TRBJ2-2; 10 nucleotides match TRBD1. The CDR3 runs to 17 residues. Germline V gene lookup returns CDR1 ENHRY and CDR2 SYGVKD.

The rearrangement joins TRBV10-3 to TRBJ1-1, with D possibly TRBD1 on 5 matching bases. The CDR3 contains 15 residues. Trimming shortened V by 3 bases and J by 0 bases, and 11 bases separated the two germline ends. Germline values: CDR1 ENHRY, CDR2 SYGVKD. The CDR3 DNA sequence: TGTGCCATCAGTGACGTGGGGGAGGTGAACACTGAAGCTTTCTTT. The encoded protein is CAISDVGEVNTEAFF.

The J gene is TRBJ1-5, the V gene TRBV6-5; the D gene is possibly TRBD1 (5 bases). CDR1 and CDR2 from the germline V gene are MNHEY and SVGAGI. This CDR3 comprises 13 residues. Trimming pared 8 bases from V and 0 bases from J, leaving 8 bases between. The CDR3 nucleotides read TGTGCCAGCGCCGGGGGTAGCAATCAGCCCCAGCATTTT. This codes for CASAGGSNQPQHF.

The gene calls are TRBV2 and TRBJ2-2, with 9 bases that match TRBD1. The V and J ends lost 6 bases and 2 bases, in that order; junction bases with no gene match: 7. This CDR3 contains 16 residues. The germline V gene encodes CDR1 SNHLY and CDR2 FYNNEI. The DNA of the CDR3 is TGTGCCAGCAGCCCATTGGGACAGGGAAACACCGGGGAGCTGTTTTTT. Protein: CASSPLGQGNTGELFF.

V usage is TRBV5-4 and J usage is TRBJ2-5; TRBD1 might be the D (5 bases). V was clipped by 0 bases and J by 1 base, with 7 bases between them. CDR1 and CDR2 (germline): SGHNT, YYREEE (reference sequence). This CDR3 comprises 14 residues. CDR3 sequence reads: CASSLDRFQETQYF. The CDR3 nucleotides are TGTGCCAGCAGCTTGGACAGGTTCCAAGAGACCCAGTACTTC.

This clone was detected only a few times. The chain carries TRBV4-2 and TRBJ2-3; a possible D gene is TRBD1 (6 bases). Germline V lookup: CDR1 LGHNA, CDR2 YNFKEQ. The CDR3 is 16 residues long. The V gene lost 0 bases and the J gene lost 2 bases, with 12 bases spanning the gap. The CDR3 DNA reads TGTGCCAGCAGCCAAGAGGGGGCCGGGGACACAGATACGCAGTATTTT. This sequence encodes CASSQEGAGDTDTQYF.

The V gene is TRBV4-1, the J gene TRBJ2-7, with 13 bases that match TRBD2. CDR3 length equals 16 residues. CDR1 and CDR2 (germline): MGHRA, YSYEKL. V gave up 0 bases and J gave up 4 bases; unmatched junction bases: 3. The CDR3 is CASSQELAGGQYEQYF. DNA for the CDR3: TGCGCCAGCAGCCAAGAACTAGCGGGGGGGCAGTACGAGCAGTACTTC.

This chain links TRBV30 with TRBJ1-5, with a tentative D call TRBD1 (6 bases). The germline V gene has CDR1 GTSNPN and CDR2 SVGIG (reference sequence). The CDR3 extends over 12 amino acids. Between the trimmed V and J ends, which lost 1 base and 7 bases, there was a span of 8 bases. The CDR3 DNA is TGTGCCTGGAGTGAACAGGGACAGCCCCAGCATTTT. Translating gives CAWSEQGQPQHF.

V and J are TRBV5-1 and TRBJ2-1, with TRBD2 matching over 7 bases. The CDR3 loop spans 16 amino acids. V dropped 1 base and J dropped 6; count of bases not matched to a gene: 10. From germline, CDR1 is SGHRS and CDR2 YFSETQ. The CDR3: CASSLYRTRGFNEQFF. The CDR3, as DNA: TGCGCCAGCAGCTTGTATAGGACTAGAGGGTTCAATGAGCAGTTCTTC.

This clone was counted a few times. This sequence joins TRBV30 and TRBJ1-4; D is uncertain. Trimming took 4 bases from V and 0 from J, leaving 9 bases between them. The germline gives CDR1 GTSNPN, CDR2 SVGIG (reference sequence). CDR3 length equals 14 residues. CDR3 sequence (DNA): TGTGCCTGGACCCAGGATGCAACTAATGAAAAACTGTTTTTT. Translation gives CAWTQDATNEKLFF.

The CDR3 sequence is CASSVGPTSGTPWSYNEQFF. CDR3 bases: TGTGCCAGCAGCGTAGGCCCGACTAGCGGGACCCCCTGGTCCTACAATGAGCAGTTCTTC. V usage is TRBV9 and J usage is TRBJ2-1, with 11 bases identical to TRBD2. Germline CDR1 and CDR2: SGDLS and YYNGEE. This CDR3 region has 20 residues. With V trimmed by 0 bases and J by 1 base, 12 bases remained unmatched. Looking up the rest from reference TRBV9 and TRBJ2-1 gives the full variable domain: DSGVTQTPKHLITATGQRVTLRCSPRSGDLSVYWYQQSLDQGLQFLIQYYNGEERAKGNILERFSAQQFPDLHSELNLSSLELGDSALYFCASSVGPTSGTPWSYNEQFFGPGTRLTVL.

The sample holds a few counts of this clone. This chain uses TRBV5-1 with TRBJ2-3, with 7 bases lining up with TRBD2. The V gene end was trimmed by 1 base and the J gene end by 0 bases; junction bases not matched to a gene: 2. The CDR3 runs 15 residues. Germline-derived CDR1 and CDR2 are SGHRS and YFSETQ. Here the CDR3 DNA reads TGCGCCAGCAGCTTGATTAGCGGGAGCACAGATACGCAGTATTTT. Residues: CASSLISGSTDTQYF.

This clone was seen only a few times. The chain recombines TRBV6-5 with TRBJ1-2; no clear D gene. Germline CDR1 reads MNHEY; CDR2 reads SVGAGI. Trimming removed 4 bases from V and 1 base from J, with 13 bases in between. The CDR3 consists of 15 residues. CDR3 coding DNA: TGTGCCAGCAGTTCCCCTGGGCACCTTAACTATGGCTACACCTTC. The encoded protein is CASSSPGHLNYGYTF.

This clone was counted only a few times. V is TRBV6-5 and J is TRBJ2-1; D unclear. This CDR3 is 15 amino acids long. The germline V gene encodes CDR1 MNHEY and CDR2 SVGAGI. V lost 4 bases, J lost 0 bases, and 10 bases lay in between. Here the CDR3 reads CASSLDLGSYNEQFF. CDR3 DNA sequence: TGTGCCAGCAGTTTAGATCTTGGCTCCTACAATGAGCAGTTCTTC.

The CDR3 nucleotides read TGTGCCAGCAGCGAGGGGACAGTTAATCAGCCCCAGCATTTT. Its protein product is CASSEGTVNQPQHF. This chain joins TRBV2 and TRBJ1-5; TRBD1 aligns across 7 bases. V gave up 6 bases and J gave up 4 bases; unmatched junction bases: 6. The germline V gene has CDR1 SNHLY and CDR2 FYNNEI. This CDR3 is 14 amino acids long.

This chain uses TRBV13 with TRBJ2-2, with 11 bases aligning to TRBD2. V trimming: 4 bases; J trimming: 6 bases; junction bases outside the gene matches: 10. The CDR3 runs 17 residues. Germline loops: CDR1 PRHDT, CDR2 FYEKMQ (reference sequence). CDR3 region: CASSSGTSGRWSGELFF. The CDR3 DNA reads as TGTGCCAGCAGCTCCGGGACTAGCGGCCGGTGGTCCGGGGAGCTGTTTTTT. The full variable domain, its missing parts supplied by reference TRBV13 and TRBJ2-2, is AAGVIQSPRHLIKEKRETATLKCYPIPRHDTVYWYQQGPGQDPQFLISFYEKMQSDKGSIPDRFSAQQFSDYHSELNMSSLELGDSALYFCASSSGTSGRWSGELFFGEGSRLTVL.

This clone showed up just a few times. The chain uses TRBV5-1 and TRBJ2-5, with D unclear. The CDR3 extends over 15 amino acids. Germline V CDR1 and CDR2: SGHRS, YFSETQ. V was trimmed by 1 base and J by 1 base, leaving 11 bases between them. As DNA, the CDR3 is TGCGCCAGCAGCTTGAGCAGGATTACCCAAGAGACCCAGTACTTC. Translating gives CASSLSRITQETQYF.

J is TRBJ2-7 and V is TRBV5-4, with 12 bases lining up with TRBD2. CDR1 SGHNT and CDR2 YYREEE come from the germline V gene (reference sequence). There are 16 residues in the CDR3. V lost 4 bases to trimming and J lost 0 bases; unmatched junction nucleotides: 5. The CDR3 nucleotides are TGTGCCAGCAGCCTAGCGGGAGGGACTCCCTCCTACGAGCAGTACTTC. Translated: CASSLAGGTPSYEQYF.

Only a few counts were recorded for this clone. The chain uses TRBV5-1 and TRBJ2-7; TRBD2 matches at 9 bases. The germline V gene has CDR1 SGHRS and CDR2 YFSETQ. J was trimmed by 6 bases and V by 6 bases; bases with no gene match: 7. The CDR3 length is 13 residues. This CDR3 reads CASTGLAGREQYF. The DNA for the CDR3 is TGCGCCAGCACAGGGCTAGCGGGACGCGAGCAGTACTTC.

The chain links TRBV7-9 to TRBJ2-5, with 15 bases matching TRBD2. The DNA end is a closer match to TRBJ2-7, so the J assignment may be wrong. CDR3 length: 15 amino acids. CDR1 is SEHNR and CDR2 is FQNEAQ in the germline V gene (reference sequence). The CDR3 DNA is TGTGCCAGCAGTTACGGACTAGCGGGAGGGCGCGAGCAGTACTTC. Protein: CASSYGLAGGREQYF.

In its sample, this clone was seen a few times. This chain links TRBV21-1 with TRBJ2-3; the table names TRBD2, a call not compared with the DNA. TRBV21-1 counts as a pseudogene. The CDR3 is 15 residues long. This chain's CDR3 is CASSKERAGTDTQYF. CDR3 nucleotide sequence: TGTGCCAGCAGCAAAGAACGAGCGGGCACAGATACGCAGTATTTT.

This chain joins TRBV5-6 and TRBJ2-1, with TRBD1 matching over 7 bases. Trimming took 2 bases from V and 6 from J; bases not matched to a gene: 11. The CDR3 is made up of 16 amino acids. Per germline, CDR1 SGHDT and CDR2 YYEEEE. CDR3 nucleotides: TGTGCCAGCAGCTTCGCTCCCAGGGGGTCGAGCAATGAGCAGTTCTTC. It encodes CASSFAPRGSSNEQFF.

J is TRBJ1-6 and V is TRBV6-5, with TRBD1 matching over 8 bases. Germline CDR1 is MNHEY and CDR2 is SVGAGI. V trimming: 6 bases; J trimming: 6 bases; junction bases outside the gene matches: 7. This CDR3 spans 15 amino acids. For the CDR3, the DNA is TGTGCCAGCAGCCATCCGGACAGGGTTAATTCACCCCTCCACTTT. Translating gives CASSHPDRVNSPLHF.